Listed below are T cell receptor beta chains from one sample, sequenced in a study of regulatory T cells in long-lasting Graves disease. TCRdb re-called the multiplex PCR reads through MiXCR, storing one row per CDR3 protein. The sample consists of hundreds of thousands of distinct CDR3 sequences, less than 20% of them appearing once. This same sample was also part of a study on T cells in Graves' hyperthyroidism and ophthalmopathy.

Material: peripheral blood mononuclear cells (PBMCs), obtained at new diagnosis, from a patient treated with antithyroid drugs. The source of these receptors is a woman aged 25 to 39 with Graves disease. CDR3s include the opening cysteine and the closing phenylalanine or tryptophan. A D gene is named only where the DNA matches it firmly. Size is omitted from some rows. Given values are once, few, many or a class for expanded clones.

cdr3_aa cdr3_nt clone_size j_call d_call v_call
CASSSLRGSYNEQFF TGTGCCAGCAGTTCCCTCAGGGGTTCCTACAATGAGCAGTTCTTC few TRBJ2-1 NA TRBV12-3/TRBV12-4
CASSQSLWAATQPQHF TGTGCCAGCAGCCAAAGCCTGTGGGCCGCCACTCAGCCCCAGCATTTT many TRBJ1-5 NA TRBV3-1
CASSLRRDQPQHF TGTGCCAGCAGTTTGAGACGGGATCAGCCCCAGCATTTT many TRBJ1-5 NA TRBV27
CAWGRQGAGQPQHF TGTGCCTGGGGAAGACAGGGGGCGGGTCAGCCCCAGCATTTT many TRBJ1-5 TRBD1 TRBV30
CASSAAYNEQFF TGTGCCAGCAGTGCCGCGTACAATGAGCAGTTCTTC few TRBJ2-1 NA TRBV2
CSARIEGEGTDTQYF TGCAGTGCTAGAATCGAGGGAGAGGGGACAGATACGCAGTATTTT few TRBJ2-3 NA TRBV20-1
CRGGLPLTYEQYF TGCAGGGGGGGACTGCCACTTACCTACGAGCAGTACTTC NA TRBJ2-7 NA TRBV20-1
CASSRTTSGELFF TGTGCCAGCAGCCGGACCACCTCCGGGGAGCTGTTTTTT many TRBJ2-2 NA TRBV7-9
CASSPNRVFSYEQYF TGTGCCAGCAGTCCCAACAGGGTATTCTCCTACGAGCAGTACTTC many TRBJ2-7 NA TRBV12-3/TRBV12-4
CASMVSGDSQNTEAFF TGCGCCAGCATGGTTTCGGGTGATAGCCAGAACACTGAAGCTTTCTTT NA TRBJ1-1 NA TRBV10-1
CASSLKPSGTYNEQFF TGCGCCAGCAGCTTGAAGCCTAGCGGGACTTACAATGAGCAGTTCTTC many TRBJ2-1 TRBD2 TRBV5-1
CASSFRGTKSYEQYF TGTGCCAGCAGTTTTAGGGGGACAAAATCCTACGAGCAGTACTTC few TRBJ2-7 NA TRBV27
CASSFYGRGDYEQYF TGTGCCAGCAGTTTCTATGGCCGCGGTGACTACGAGCAGTACTTC many TRBJ2-7 NA TRBV27
CASSFTSGIRETQYF TGTGCCAGCAGTTTCACTAGCGGGATAAGGGAGACCCAGTACTTC few TRBJ2-5 TRBD2 TRBV27
CASSLGVLDIFGYTF TGTGCCAGCAGTTTAGGGGTGTTGGATATTTTTGGCTACACCTTC NA TRBJ1-2 NA TRBV28
CASSFMTDEAFF TGTGCCAGCAGTTTCATGACAGACGAAGCTTTCTTT NA TRBJ1-1 NA TRBV6-2/TRBV6-3
CASTASRSLYGYTF TGTGCCAGTACGGCGTCGAGAAGCTTATATGGCTACACCTTC few TRBJ1-2 NA TRBV19
CASSPWGSSYEQYF TGTGCCAGCAGTCCCTGGGGGTCTAGCTACGAGCAGTACTTC NA TRBJ2-7 NA TRBV6-1
CASRTTGSYEQYF TGTGCCAGCAGAACAACAGGGTCCTACGAGCAGTACTTC many TRBJ2-7 NA TRBV12-3/TRBV12-4
CASSPREAGGYEQYF TGTGCCAGCAGCCCCCGGGAAGCGGGGGGCTACGAGCAGTACTTC many TRBJ2-7 TRBD2 TRBV3-1
CASSSTGQPRF TGTGCCAGCAGTTCGACGGGACAACCCCGTTTC NA TRBJ2-7 NA TRBV28
CASSTSGSPWISYNEQFF TGTGCCAGCAGTACTAGCGGGAGTCCCTGGATCTCCTACAATGAGCAGTTCTTC many TRBJ2-1 TRBD2 TRBV25-1
CASSSETGITGELFF TGTGCCAGCTCCTCAGAGACAGGGATTACCGGGGAGCTGTTTTTT NA TRBJ2-2 TRBD1 TRBV2
CATSGDTSGSGNEQFF TGTGCCACCAGTGGCGATACTAGCGGGAGTGGCAATGAGCAGTTCTTC many TRBJ2-1 TRBD2 TRBV24-1